Listed below are T cell receptor beta chains from one sample, sequenced in a study of blood T cell repertoires in COVID-19. TCRdb's copy holds only in-frame clones and misses some; the assay was immunoSEQ multiplex PCR. The sample includes nearly 80,000 clones, around 84% of them seen just once. The sequenced sample was peripheral blood. The receptors come from a woman between 65 and 79 years old with acute or convalescent COVID-19. Both conserved end residues are part of each CDR3. Fields, in order: J gene, D gene, clone size, V gene, CDR3 DNA, CDR3 protein. A D gene is named only where the DNA matches it firmly. Some rows mark clone size as missing; the rest say once, few, many or name a class of expanded clone.

j_gene: TRBJ1-1; d_gene: TRBD1; abundance: .; v_gene: TRBV3-1/TRBV3-2; CDR3nt: TGTGCCAGCAGCCAACAGGGGGAGGTAGCTTTCTTT; CDR3aa: CASSQQGEVAFF
j_gene: TRBJ2-5; d_gene: TRBD1; abundance: .; v_gene: TRBV28; CDR3nt: TGTGCCAGCAGATCCGGGACAGGGTGGCAAGAGACCCAGTACTTC; CDR3aa: CASRSGTGWQETQYF
j_gene: TRBJ1-4; d_gene: TRBD1; abundance: .; v_gene: TRBV11-2; CDR3nt: TGTGCCAGCAGCCCCTCCGGGACAGGGATAACTAATGAAAAACTGTTTTTT; CDR3aa: CASSPSGTGITNEKLFF
j_gene: TRBJ2-7; d_gene: TRBD2; abundance: .; v_gene: TRBV14; CDR3nt: TGTGCCAGCAGCAGAACAGGGGTTGCACTAGCGGGAGAATACGTCGTGGACCACGAGCAGTACTTC; CDR3aa: CASSRTGVALAGEYVVDHEQYF
j_gene: TRBJ1-1; d_gene: TRBD1; abundance: .; v_gene: TRBV5-1; CDR3nt: TGCGCCAGCAGCTTACAGGGGGCGCGGGACACTGAAGCTTTCTTT; CDR3aa: CASSLQGARDTEAFF
j_gene: TRBJ1-1; d_gene: .; abundance: .; v_gene: TRBV19; CDR3nt: TGTGCCAGTAGTAAGGGGGATCAGGCTCCCTTTGAAGCTTTCTTT; CDR3aa: CASSKGDQAPFEAFF
j_gene: TRBJ2-7; d_gene: TRBD2; abundance: .; v_gene: TRBV5-1; CDR3nt: TGCGCCAGCAGCTTGGAGGGACTAGCGGGAGGGTACGAGCAGTACTTC; CDR3aa: CASSLEGLAGGYEQYF
j_gene: TRBJ2-5; d_gene: .; abundance: .; v_gene: TRBV6-5; CDR3nt: TGTGCCAGCAGTACGAGTTTGCAAGAGACCCAGTACTTC; CDR3aa: CASSTSLQETQYF
j_gene: TRBJ1-1; d_gene: TRBD1; abundance: once; v_gene: TRBV5-4; CDR3nt: TGTGCCAGCACCTTGACAGGGGGCGGCACTGAAGCTTTCTTT; CDR3aa: CASTLTGGGTEAFF
j_gene: TRBJ1-1; d_gene: .; abundance: once; v_gene: TRBV12-3/TRBV12-4; CDR3nt: TGTGCCACCAGCGACAGAGAGAACACTGAAGCTTTCTTT; CDR3aa: CATSDRENTEAFF
j_gene: TRBJ1-6; d_gene: .; abundance: .; v_gene: TRBV27; CDR3nt: TGTGCCAGCAGTTTGGGGGGGCTAGGGCTTTCACCCCTCCACTTT; CDR3aa: CASSLGGLGLSPLHF
j_gene: TRBJ1-1; d_gene: .; abundance: few; v_gene: TRBV3-1/TRBV3-2; CDR3nt: TGTGCCAGCAGCCAAGATCAGGGGAACACTGAAGCTTTCTTT; CDR3aa: CASSQDQGNTEAFF
j_gene: TRBJ1-2; d_gene: TRBD1; abundance: .; v_gene: TRBV5-5; CDR3nt: TGTGCCAGCAGTAGACAGGGTTCGGGGGACTATGGCTACACCTTC; CDR3aa: CASSRQGSGDYGYTF
j_gene: TRBJ1-5; d_gene: TRBD1; abundance: .; v_gene: TRBV15; CDR3nt: TGTGCCACCAGCTATCAGACAGGGAACAATCAGCCCCAGCATTTT; CDR3aa: CATSYQTGNNQPQHF
j_gene: TRBJ2-1; d_gene: .; abundance: .; v_gene: TRBV30; CDR3nt: TGTGCCTGGTCGGCGGGAATAGGAAATGAGCAGTTCTTC; CDR3aa: CAWSAGIGNEQFF
j_gene: TRBJ1-1; d_gene: TRBD1; abundance: many; v_gene: TRBV29-1; CDR3nt: TGCAGCGTGACAGGGAGCGGCACTGAAGCTTTCTTT; CDR3aa: CSVTGSGTEAFF
j_gene: TRBJ1-4; d_gene: .; abundance: .; v_gene: TRBV7-9; CDR3nt: TGTGCCAGCAGCTTAGCGCGCACACTCGGCCCTCCAGGAGGCGAAAAACTGTTTTTT; CDR3aa: CASSLARTLGPPGGEKLFF
j_gene: TRBJ2-1; d_gene: .; abundance: .; v_gene: TRBV12-3/TRBV12-4; CDR3nt: TGTGCCAGCAGGAAGGCGGCGGGTTCTCCGCCGTTCTTC; CDR3aa: CASRKAAGSPPFF
j_gene: TRBJ1-2; d_gene: TRBD1; abundance: .; v_gene: TRBV30; CDR3nt: TGTGCTGCGGGACAGGATTATGGCTACACCTTC; CDR3aa: CAAGQDYGYTF
j_gene: TRBJ2-2; d_gene: TRBD1; abundance: .; v_gene: TRBV30; CDR3nt: TGTGCCTGGAGTGTCGCCCGGACAGGGGGCGTCACCGGGGAGCTGTTTTTT; CDR3aa: CAWSVARTGGVTGELFF
j_gene: TRBJ1-2; d_gene: .; abundance: few; v_gene: TRBV5-6; CDR3nt: TGTGCCAGCAGCTTGCGAGCCCCGCTCGGCTACACCTTC; CDR3aa: CASSLRAPLGYTF
j_gene: TRBJ1-4; d_gene: TRBD1; abundance: .; v_gene: TRBV2; CDR3nt: TGTGCCAGCCTACTGGACAGGGTTGAAAAACTGTTTTTT; CDR3aa: CASLLDRVEKLFF
j_gene: TRBJ2-1; d_gene: TRBD2; abundance: .; v_gene: TRBV19; CDR3nt: TGTGCCAGTCGAGGACTAGCGGGGTATTACCAGTTCTTC; CDR3aa: CASRGLAGYYQFF
j_gene: TRBJ2-7; d_gene: .; abundance: .; v_gene: TRBV2; CDR3nt: TGTGCCAGCAGATACAGGGTTTCCGGGTCCTACGAGCAGTACTTC; CDR3aa: CASRYRVSGSYEQYF
j_gene: TRBJ2-1; d_gene: TRBD1; abundance: few; v_gene: TRBV24-1; CDR3nt: TGTGCCACCAGTGATTCGACGACGGGACAGGGAAGTGAGCAGTTCTTC; CDR3aa: CATSDSTTGQGSEQFF
j_gene: TRBJ1-1; d_gene: .; abundance: .; v_gene: TRBV6-5; CDR3nt: TGTGCCAGCAGTTACGGGGGGGGGAACACTGAAGCTTTCTTT; CDR3aa: CASSYGGGNTEAFF
j_gene: TRBJ2-7; d_gene: TRBD1; abundance: .; v_gene: TRBV7-2; CDR3nt: TGTGCCAGCAGCTCAAAGAGGGGCGTACAGGGGAACGTCGAGCAGTACTTC; CDR3aa: CASSSKRGVQGNVEQYF